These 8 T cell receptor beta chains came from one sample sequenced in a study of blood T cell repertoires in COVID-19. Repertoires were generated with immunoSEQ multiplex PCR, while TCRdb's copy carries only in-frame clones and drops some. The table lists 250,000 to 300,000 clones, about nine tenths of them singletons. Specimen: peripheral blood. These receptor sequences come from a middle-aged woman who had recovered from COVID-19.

The CDR3 DNA reads as TGTGCCAGCAGCCAAGCACAGGGGTATAATTCACCCCTCCACTTT. Translating gives CASSQAQGYNSPLHF. The chain is built from TRBV3-1 (or the pseudogene TRBV3-2) and TRBJ1-6; 7 nucleotides match TRBD1. The germline V gene encodes CDR1 LGHDT and CDR2 YNNKEL (reference sequence). With V trimmed by 1 base and J by 4 bases, 1 base remained unmatched. This CDR3 is built from 15 residues.

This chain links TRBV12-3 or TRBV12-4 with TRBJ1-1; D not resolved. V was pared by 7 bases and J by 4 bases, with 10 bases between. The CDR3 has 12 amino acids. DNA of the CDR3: TGTGCCAGCACCCCCGGGATCACTGAAGCTTTCTTT. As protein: CASTPGITEAFF.

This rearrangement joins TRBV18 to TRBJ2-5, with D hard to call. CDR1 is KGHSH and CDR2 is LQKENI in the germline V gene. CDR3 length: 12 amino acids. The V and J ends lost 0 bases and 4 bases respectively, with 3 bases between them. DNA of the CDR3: TGTGCCAGCTCACCACCCCTAGAGACCCAGTACTTC. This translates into CASSPPLETQYF.

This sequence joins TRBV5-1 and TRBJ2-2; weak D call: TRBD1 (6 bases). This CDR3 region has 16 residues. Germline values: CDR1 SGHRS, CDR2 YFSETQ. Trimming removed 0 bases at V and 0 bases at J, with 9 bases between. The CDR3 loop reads CASSLGGQANTGELFF. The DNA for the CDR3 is TGCGCCAGCAGCTTGGGGGGACAAGCGAACACCGGGGAGCTGTTTTTT. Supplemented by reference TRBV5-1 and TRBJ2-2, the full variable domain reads KAGVTQTPRYLIKTRGQQVTLSCSPISGHRSVSWYQQTPGQGLQFLFEYFSETQRNKGNFPGRFSGRQFSNSRSEMNVSTLELGDSALYLCASSLGGQANTGELFFGEGSRLTVL.

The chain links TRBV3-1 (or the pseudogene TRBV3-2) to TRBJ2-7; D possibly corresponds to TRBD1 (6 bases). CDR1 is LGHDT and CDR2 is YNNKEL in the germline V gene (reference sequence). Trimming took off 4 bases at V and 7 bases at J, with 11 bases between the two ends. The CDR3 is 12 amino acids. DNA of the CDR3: TGTGCCAGCAGCCGACAAACAGGGGAGCAGTACTTC. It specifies CASSRQTGEQYF.

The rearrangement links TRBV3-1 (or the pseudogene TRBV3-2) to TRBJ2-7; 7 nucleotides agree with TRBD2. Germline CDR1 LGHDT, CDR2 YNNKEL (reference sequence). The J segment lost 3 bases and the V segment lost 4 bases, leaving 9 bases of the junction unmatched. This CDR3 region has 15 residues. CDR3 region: CASSRMGAGFYEQYF. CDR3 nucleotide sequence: TGTGCCAGCAGCCGCATGGGAGCGGGATTCTACGAGCAGTACTTC.

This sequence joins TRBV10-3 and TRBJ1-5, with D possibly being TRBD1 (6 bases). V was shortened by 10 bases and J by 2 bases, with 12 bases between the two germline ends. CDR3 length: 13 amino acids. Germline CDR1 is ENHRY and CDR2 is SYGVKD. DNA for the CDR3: TGTGCCACCCGCCCAGGGGGCAATCAGCCCCAGCATTTT. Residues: CATRPGGNQPQHF.

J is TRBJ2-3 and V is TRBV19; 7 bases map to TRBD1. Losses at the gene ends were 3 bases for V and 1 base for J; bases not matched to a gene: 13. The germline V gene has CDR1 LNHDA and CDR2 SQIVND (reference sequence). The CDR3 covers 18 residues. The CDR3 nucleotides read TGTGCCAGTAGTATCGGGGTTGGTTACAGGGGTGGCACAGATACGCAGTATTTT. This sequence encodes CASSIGVGYRGGTDTQYF.